Following are 22 T cell receptor beta chains from one sample sequenced in a study of identical twins. One entry per CDR3 protein, called by TCRdb with MiXCR from the 5' RACE reads. Here the sample spans approximately 690,000 distinct CDR3 sequences, over 5% being singletons. The sequencing input was naive T cells sorted from blood. The receptors derive from a young man in good health.

This clonotype was recorded a few times. The V gene is TRBV7-6, the J gene TRBJ2-6; D not certain. This CDR3 is built from 16 residues. CDR1 is SGHVS, CDR2 FNYEAQ, per germline. V lost 6 bases to trimming and J lost 0 bases, with 12 bases between them. In nucleotides, the CDR3 is TGTGCCAGCAGTCTGAGGACCGCCTCTGGGGCCAACGTCCTGACTTTC. It yields the protein CASSLRTASGANVLTF.

This clonotype was picked up a small number of times. The genes are TRBV7-3 and TRBJ2-1; 9 bases map to TRBD2. The CDR3 consists of 15 residues. Germline trimming cut 1 base from V and 5 bases from J; bases unmatched to any gene: 3. The V gene's germline CDR1 is SGHTA and CDR2 FQGTGA. The CDR3 protein is CASSLMTSGNNEQFF. The CDR3 nucleotides read TGTGCCAGCAGCTTAATGACTAGCGGCAACAATGAGCAGTTCTTC.

This clonotype was picked up many times. CDR3 nucleotides: TGTGCCAGCAGCCCGATCCTGGGACTAGCGGGAACGAACACCGGGGAGCTGTTTTTT. It encodes CASSPILGLAGTNTGELFF. The chain links TRBV7-8 to TRBJ2-2; 13 bases are a match to TRBD2. With V trimmed by 5 bases and J by 0 bases, 9 bases remained unmatched. This CDR3 is built from 19 residues. Germline CDR1 SGHVS, CDR2 FQNEAQ.

This clonotype was seen repeatedly, ten times or more. This chain joins TRBV29-1 and TRBJ1-1, with TRBD1 matching 7 bases. The CDR3 length is 14 residues. Unmatched junction bases numbered 10, after V lost 8 bases and J lost 1 base. CDR1 is SQVTM and CDR2 is ANQGSEA in the germline V gene. Here the CDR3 DNA reads TGCAGCTCTCAATACGGGACAGCGAACACTGAAGCTTTCTTT. The encoded protein is CSSQYGTANTEAFF.

This clonotype came up a few times. The gene calls are TRBV18 and TRBJ1-3, with 7 bases that match TRBD1. J gave up 3 bases and V 5 bases, and 13 bases lay outside the gene matches. Germline loops: CDR1 KGHSH, CDR2 LQKENI. The CDR3 spans 17 residues. CDR3 loop: CASSTPNRGIDGNTIYF. The CDR3 DNA reads as TGTGCCAGCTCAACCCCCAACAGGGGAATCGATGGAAACACCATATATTTT.

This rearrangement joins TRBV10-2 to TRBJ1-1, with D possibly matching TRBD1 (6 bases). The CDR3 length is 14 residues. V was cut by 6 bases and J by 3 bases, with 14 bases left in between. Germline V gene data show CDR1 as WSHSY and CDR2 as SAAADI. CDR3 loop: CASRRGRFDTEAFF. The CDR3 region has the DNA TGCGCCAGCAGGAGGGGGAGGTTCGACACTGAAGCTTTCTTT.

This clonotype was observed a few times. The chain couples TRBV11-2 to TRBJ2-4; D is possibly TRBD1 (6 bases). The CDR3 is 16 amino acids. The germline gives CDR1 SGHAT, CDR2 FQNNGV. The V end was cut by 1 base, the J end by 2 bases, with 12 bases between. The CDR3 loop is CASSLGPGQSKNIQYF. CDR3 sequence (DNA): TGTGCCAGCAGCTTAGGCCCAGGACAGTCCAAAAACATTCAGTACTTC.

The sample holds many counts of this clonotype. The chain uses TRBV27 and TRBJ2-1, with TRBD2 matching 8 bases. The V gene end was trimmed by 8 bases and the J gene end by 3 bases; junction bases not matched to a gene: 6. The CDR3 extends over 14 amino acids. Germline V gene data show CDR1 as MNHEY and CDR2 as SMNVEV (reference sequence). CDR3 sequence (DNA): TGTGCCAGCTTGGAGAGCGGGGGCTACAATGAGCAGTTCTTC. This gives the protein CASLESGGYNEQFF.

This clonotype was seen many times. The gene calls are TRBV20-1 and TRBJ2-5; 16 bases are shared with TRBD2. Germline V gene sequence: CDR1 DFQATT, CDR2 SNEGSKA (reference sequence). The length of the CDR3 is 16 residues. Trimming at V came to 5 bases and at J to 2 bases, leaving 5 bases not matched to a gene. The CDR3 nucleotides read TGCAGTGCTGAGGGACTAGCGGGAGGGATACAAGAGACCCAGTACTTC. Protein sequence: CSAEGLAGGIQETQYF.

This clonotype was seen many times. V is TRBV5-6 and J is TRBJ2-1; 12 nucleotides match TRBD2. This CDR3 contains 15 residues. V lost 7 bases to trimming and J lost 3 bases; unmatched junction nucleotides: 5. CDR1 and CDR2 from the germline V gene are SGHDT and YYEEEE. CDR3 in amino acids: CASHLAGGNYNEQFF. The CDR3 coding sequence is TGTGCCAGCCACCTAGCGGGAGGGAACTACAATGAGCAGTTCTTC.

The V gene is TRBV28, the J gene TRBJ2-2; 8 positions match TRBD2. The CDR3 loop spans 17 amino acids. With 3 bases clipped from V and 2 bases from J, the junction kept 8 bases outside the gene matches. CDR1 MDHEN and CDR2 SYDVKM come from the germline V gene. The CDR3 DNA follows: TGTGCCAGCAGTTTCTTGGGACTAGACGGTAACACCGGGGAGCTGTTTTTT. Its protein is CASSFLGLDGNTGELFF.

This clonotype came up many times. This chain connects TRBV12-3 or TRBV12-4 to TRBJ2-1; D is tentatively TRBD1 or TRBD2 (5 bases each). V shed 7 bases and J shed 6 bases, with 13 bases lying between them. This CDR3 has 13 amino acids. The CDR3 DNA follows: TGTGCCAGCACCCCGGGACCACCCAATGAGCAGTTCTTC. It yields the protein CASTPGPPNEQFF.

This clonotype was detected ten times or more. The genes are TRBV5-1 and TRBJ1-1; possibly TRBD1 for D (5 bases). The germline V gene encodes CDR1 SGHRS and CDR2 YFSETQ. CDR3 length: 14 residues. Trimming removed 0 bases at V and 5 bases at J, with 11 bases between. The CDR3 region is CASSLGGVSTEAFF. CDR3 bases: TGCGCCAGCAGCTTGGGGGGGGTTAGTACTGAAGCTTTCTTT.

This chain connects TRBV7-9 to TRBJ1-6, with D maybe TRBD1 (6 bases). The length of the CDR3 is 15 residues. Trimming stripped 6 bases from V and 5 bases from J, with 14 bases between. Germline CDR1 is SEHNR and CDR2 is FQNEAQ (reference sequence). CDR3 sequence (DNA): TGTGCCAGCAGACCCCGGGACAAGAATAATTCACCCCTCCACTTT. This encodes CASRPRDKNNSPLHF. The full variable domain, completed using reference TRBV7-9 and TRBJ1-6, is DTGVSQNPRHKITKRGQNVTFRCDPISEHNRLYWYRQTLGQGPEFLTYFQNEAQLEKSRLLSDRFSAERPKGSFSTLEIQRTEQGDSAMYLCASRPRDKNNSPLHFGNGTRLTVT.

This clonotype was picked up a small number of times. J is TRBJ2-7 and V is TRBV5-1; D gene ambiguous. The CDR3 has 13 amino acids. Trimming took off 4 bases at V and 1 base at J, with 9 bases between the two ends. The V gene's germline CDR1 is SGHRS and CDR2 YFSETQ. The CDR3 spells CASSPPISYEQYF. For the CDR3, the DNA is TGCGCCAGCAGCCCCCCCATTTCCTACGAGCAGTACTTC.

This clonotype was seen only a few times. This chain links TRBV7-9 with TRBJ2-4; D is ambiguous. Germline values: CDR1 SEHNR, CDR2 FQNEAQ (reference sequence). V shed 1 base and J shed 3 bases, with 7 bases lying between them. CDR3 size: 14 residues. The CDR3 coding sequence is TGTGCCAGCAGCTTAGGGGATCGCAAAAACATTCAGTACTTC. This sequence encodes CASSLGDRKNIQYF.

This clonotype has ten or more counts. The V gene is TRBV7-9, the J gene TRBJ2-1, with D possibly matching TRBD1 (6 bases). Germline CDR1 SEHNR, CDR2 FQNEAQ (reference sequence). The CDR3 contains 10 residues. Trimming took 10 bases from V and 9 from J, leaving 10 bases between them. The CDR3 region is CATGTSEQFF. In DNA form, the CDR3 reads TGTGCCACCGGGACATCTGAGCAGTTCTTC.

This clonotype was detected many times. The rearrangement links TRBV20-1 to TRBJ1-1, with 12 bases aligning to TRBD1. The CDR3 is 16 amino acids. Germline trimming cut 4 bases from V and 1 base from J; bases unmatched to any gene: 7. Germline V gives CDR1 DFQATT, CDR2 SNEGSKA (reference sequence). In nucleotides, the CDR3 is TGCAGTGCTATCGGGACAGGGGGCATGCGGAACACTGAAGCTTTCTTT. Protein product: CSAIGTGGMRNTEAFF.

Only a few counts were recorded for this clonotype. The rearrangement uses TRBV12-3 or TRBV12-4 and TRBJ2-3; weak D call: TRBD1 (5 bases). Between the trimmed V and J ends, which lost 5 bases and 6 bases, there was a span of 24 bases. The length of the CDR3 is 17 residues. CDR3 nucleotides: TGTGCCAGCAGTCCCCCAGGACACCTGCGTAAATATGATACGCAGTATTTT. It specifies CASSPPGHLRKYDTQYF.

This clonotype was recorded many times. The rearrangement uses TRBV12-3 or TRBV12-4 and TRBJ2-3; D not resolved. This CDR3 comprises 15 residues. Trimming cost V 3 bases and J 0 bases, with 10 bases left between them. The CDR3 is CASSFWAESTDTQYF. As DNA, the CDR3 is TGTGCCAGCAGTTTTTGGGCAGAGAGCACAGATACGCAGTATTTT.

This clonotype was seen many times. The CDR3 is CASSESERGFGYNEQFF. In DNA, the CDR3 is TGTGCCAGCAGTGAATCGGAGCGAGGGTTCGGGTACAATGAGCAGTTCTTC. The chain employs TRBV2 and TRBJ2-1, with D perhaps TRBD2 (5 bases). Germline CDR1 reads SNHLY; CDR2 reads FYNNEI. The CDR3 has 17 residues. The V end was cut by 2 bases, the J end by 4 bases, with 18 bases between.

V and J are TRBV29-1 and TRBJ2-1; 8 bases map to TRBD2. With 1 base clipped from V and 0 bases from J, the junction kept 5 bases outside the gene matches. Germline V CDR1 and CDR2: SQVTM, ANQGSEA. The CDR3 is made up of 16 amino acids. CDR3 residues: CSVEGLAGSSYNEQFF. In DNA, the CDR3 is TGCAGCGTTGAAGGGCTAGCGGGCTCCTCCTACAATGAGCAGTTCTTC.